This paragraph covers one TCR beta chain sequence. Its antigen is not identified. The record originates from a study of T cell repertoires in cytomegalovirus infection. The study, taken as a whole, reports: Clonotypes of TCR beta that were HLA-C-restricted and CMV-specific dominated the ex vivo response.

The CDR3 extends over 15 amino acids. The V gene's germline CDR1 is MDHEN and CDR2 SYDVKM. V was clipped by 2 bases and J by 4 bases; unmatched bases: 4. TCRdb fed the reads into MiXCR, producing one record per CDR3 protein. The data hold under 850,000 distinct CDR3 sequences, with 35% observed a single time. The V gene is TRBV28, the J gene TRBJ2-7; 11 bases match TRBD2. The sequenced material came from PBMCs. This clonotype originated in a human donor in good health (CMV status not recorded). Some clones in this sample may be carry-over from other donors' samples. CDR3 bases: TGTGCCAGCAGTTTAGTACTAGCGGGAGTATACGAGCAGTACTTC. Its protein is CASSLVLAGVYEQYF.